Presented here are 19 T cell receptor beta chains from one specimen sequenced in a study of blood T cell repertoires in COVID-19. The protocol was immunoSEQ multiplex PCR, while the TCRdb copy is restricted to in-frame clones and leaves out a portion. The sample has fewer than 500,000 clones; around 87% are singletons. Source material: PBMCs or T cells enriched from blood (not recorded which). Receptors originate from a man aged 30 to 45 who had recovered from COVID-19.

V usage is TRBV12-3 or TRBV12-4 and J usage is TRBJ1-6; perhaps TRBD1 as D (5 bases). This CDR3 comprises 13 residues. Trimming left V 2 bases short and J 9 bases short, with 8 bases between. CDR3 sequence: CASSLRGGSPLHF. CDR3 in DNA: TGTGCCAGCAGTTTAAGGGGCGGTTCACCCCTCCACTTT.

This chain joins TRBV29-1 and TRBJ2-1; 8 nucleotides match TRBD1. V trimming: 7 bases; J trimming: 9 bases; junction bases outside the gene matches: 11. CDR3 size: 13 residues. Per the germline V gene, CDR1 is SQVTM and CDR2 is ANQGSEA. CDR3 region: CSARGQGEVEQFF. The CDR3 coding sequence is TGCAGCGCTCGTGGACAGGGTGAAGTTGAGCAGTTCTTC.

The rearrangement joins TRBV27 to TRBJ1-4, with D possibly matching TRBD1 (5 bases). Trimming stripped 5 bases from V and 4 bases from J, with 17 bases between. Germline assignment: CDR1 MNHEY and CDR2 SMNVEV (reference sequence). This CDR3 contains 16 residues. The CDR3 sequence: CASSPGGDGRNEKLFF. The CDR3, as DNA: TGTGCCAGCAGTCCGGGCGGGGACGGGCGTAATGAAAAACTGTTTTTT.

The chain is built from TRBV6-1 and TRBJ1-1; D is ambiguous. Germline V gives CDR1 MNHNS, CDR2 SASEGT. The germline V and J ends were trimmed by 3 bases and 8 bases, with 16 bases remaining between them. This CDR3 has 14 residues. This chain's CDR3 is CASSEEEAVLEAFF. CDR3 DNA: TGTGCCAGCAGTGAGGAGGAAGCGGTTTTGGAAGCTTTCTTT.

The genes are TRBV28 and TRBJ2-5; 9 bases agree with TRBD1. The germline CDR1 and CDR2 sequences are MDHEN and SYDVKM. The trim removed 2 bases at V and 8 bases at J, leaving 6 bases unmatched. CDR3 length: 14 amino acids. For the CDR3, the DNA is TGTGCCAGCAGTTTAACCGGGACAGGGAATACCCAGTACTTC. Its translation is CASSLTGTGNTQYF.

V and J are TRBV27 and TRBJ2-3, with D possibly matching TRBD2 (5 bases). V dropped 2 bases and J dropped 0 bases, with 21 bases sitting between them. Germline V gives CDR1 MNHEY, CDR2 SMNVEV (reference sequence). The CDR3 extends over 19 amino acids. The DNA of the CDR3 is TGTGCCAGCAGTTTACGCCCTGTAGCGCGGCCTGCTAGCACAGATACGCAGTATTTT. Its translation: CASSLRPVARPASTDTQYF.

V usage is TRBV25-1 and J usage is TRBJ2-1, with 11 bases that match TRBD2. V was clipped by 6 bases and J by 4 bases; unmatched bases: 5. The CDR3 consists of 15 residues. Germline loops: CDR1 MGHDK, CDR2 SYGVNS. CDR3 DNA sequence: TGTGCCAGCAGCGATAGCGGGGGGGTGTACAATGAGCAGTTCTTC. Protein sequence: CASSDSGGVYNEQFF. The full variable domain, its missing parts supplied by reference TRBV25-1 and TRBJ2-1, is EADIYQTPRYLVIGTGKKITLECSQTMGHDKMYWYQQDPGMELHLIHYSYGVNSTEKGDLSSESTVSRIRTEHFPLTLESARPSHTSQYLCASSDSGGVYNEQFFGPGTRLTVL.

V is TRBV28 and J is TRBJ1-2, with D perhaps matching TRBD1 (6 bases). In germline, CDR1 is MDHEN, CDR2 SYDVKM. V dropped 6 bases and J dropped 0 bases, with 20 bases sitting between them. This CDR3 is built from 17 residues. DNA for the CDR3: TGTGCCAGCAGAGCCTCCTCGGGACAAGGAGCTAACTATGGCTACACCTTC. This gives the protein CASRASSGQGANYGYTF.

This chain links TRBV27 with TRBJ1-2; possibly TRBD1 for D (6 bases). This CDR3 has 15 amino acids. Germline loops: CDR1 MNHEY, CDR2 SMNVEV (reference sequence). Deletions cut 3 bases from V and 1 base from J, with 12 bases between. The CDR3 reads CASSLGARGNYGYTF. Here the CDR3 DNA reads TGTGCCAGCAGTTTGGGGGCGAGGGGTAACTATGGCTACACCTTC.

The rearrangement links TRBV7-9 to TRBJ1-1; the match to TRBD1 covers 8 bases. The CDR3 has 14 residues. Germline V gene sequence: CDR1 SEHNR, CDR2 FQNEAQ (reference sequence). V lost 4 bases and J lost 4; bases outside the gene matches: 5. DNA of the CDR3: TGTGCCAGCAGCTCTCAGGGGGCAATCACTGAAGCTTTCTTT. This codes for CASSSQGAITEAFF. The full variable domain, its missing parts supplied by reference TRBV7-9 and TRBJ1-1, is DTGVSQNPRHKITKRGQNVTFRCDPISEHNRLYWYRQTLGQGPEFLTYFQNEAQLEKSRLLSDRFSAERPKGSFSTLEIQRTEQGDSAMYLCASSSQGAITEAFFGQGTRLTVV.

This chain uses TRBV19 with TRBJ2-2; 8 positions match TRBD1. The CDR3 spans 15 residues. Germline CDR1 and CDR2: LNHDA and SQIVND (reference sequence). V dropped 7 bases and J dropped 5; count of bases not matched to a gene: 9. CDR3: CASIPTGEFTGELFF. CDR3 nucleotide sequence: TGTGCCAGTATACCGACAGGGGAGTTTACCGGGGAGCTGTTTTTT.

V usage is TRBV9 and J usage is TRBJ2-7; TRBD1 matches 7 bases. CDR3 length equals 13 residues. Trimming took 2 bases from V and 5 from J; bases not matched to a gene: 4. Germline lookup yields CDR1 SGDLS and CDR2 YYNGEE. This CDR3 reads CASSVGTDDEQYF. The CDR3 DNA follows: TGTGCCAGCAGCGTCGGGACAGACGACGAGCAGTACTTC.

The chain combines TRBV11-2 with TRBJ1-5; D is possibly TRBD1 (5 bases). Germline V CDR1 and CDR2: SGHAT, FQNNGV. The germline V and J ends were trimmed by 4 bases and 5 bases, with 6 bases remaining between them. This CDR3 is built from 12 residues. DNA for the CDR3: TGTGCCAGCAGCTCACAGGATCAGCCCCAGCATTTT. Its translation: CASSSQDQPQHF.

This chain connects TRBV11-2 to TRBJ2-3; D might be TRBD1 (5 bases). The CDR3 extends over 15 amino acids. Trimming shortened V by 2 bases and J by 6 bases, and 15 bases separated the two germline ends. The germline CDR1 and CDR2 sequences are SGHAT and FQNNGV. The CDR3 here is CASSLTGRYTDTQYF. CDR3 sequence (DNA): TGTGCCAGCAGCTTAACAGGCCGATATACCGATACGCAGTATTTT.

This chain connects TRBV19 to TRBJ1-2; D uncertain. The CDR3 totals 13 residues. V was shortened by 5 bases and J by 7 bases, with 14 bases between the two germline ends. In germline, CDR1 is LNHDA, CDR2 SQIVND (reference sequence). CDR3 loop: CASSSRMPTGYTF. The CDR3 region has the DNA TGTGCCAGTAGTTCGCGGATGCCCACTGGCTACACCTTC.

The CDR3 sequence is CAWSVQTTETQYF. The CDR3 DNA sequence: TGTGCCTGGAGTGTACAGACGACGGAGACCCAGTACTTC. The rearrangement uses TRBV30 and TRBJ2-5; D ambiguous. The germline CDR1 and CDR2 sequences are GTSNPN and SVGIG (reference sequence). There are 13 residues in the CDR3. Trimming left V 0 bases short and J 5 bases short, with 10 bases between.

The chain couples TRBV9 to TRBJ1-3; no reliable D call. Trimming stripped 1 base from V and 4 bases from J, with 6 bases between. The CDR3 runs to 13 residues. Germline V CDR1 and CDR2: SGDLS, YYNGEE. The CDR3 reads CASSVNWGNTIYF. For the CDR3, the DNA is TGTGCCAGCAGCGTAAACTGGGGAAACACCATATATTTT.

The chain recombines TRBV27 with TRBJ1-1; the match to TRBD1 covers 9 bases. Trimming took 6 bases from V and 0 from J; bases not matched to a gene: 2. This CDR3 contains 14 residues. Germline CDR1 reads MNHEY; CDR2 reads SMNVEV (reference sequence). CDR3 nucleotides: TGTGCCAGCAGGAGACAGGGGGTGAACACTGAAGCTTTCTTT. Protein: CASRRQGVNTEAFF.

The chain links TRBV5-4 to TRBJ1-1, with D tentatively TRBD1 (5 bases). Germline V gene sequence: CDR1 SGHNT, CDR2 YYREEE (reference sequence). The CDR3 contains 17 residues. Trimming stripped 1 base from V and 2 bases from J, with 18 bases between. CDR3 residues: CASSLNRGGAANTEAFF. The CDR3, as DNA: TGTGCCAGCAGCTTGAACCGTGGAGGGGCAGCAAACACTGAAGCTTTCTTT.